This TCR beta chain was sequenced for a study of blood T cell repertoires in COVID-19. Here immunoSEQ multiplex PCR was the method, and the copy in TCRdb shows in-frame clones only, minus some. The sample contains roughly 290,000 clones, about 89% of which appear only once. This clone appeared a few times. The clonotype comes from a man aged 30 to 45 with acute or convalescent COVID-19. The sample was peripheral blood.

The DNA for the CDR3 is TGTGCCAGCTCACAGGACAGGTCTACTGAAGCTTTCTTT. Protein product: CASSQDRSTEAFF. The V call is TRBV18, the J call TRBJ1-1; TRBD1 matches 7 bases. The V segment lost 4 bases and the J segment 5 bases; nucleotides outside the gene matches: 4. Germline V gene data show CDR1 as KGHSH and CDR2 as LQKENI. The CDR3 totals 13 residues.